This TCR beta chain originates from a study of T cell repertoires in cytomegalovirus infection (dated by TCRdb to the late 2010s). As for the study more broadly: Recently identified HLA-C-restricted CMV epitopes, whose presentation resists viral immunomodulation, were targeted by peptide stimulations together with well-studied HLA-B-restricted epitopes. Donor HLA type was relevant to the analysis, as public TCR beta signatures indicated carriage of CMV infection together with the matching HLA type.

Sequencing was carried out with an Illumina HiSeq 1500. The raw public data were reprocessed by TCRdb itself: fastp quality trimming at Q25, MiXCR clonotype calling, in-frame beta chains only. Each CDR3 protein appears once, grouped with its most common genes and DNA. In all, the sample holds approximately 50,000 distinct CDR3 sequences, and roughly a fifth of those were seen once. The ten most abundant clones make up more than 55% of the sample. In light of the paper, this sample's treatment or condition label describes: in vitro stimulation with specific CMV peptide epitopes to enrich CMV-specific T cells. From the germline V gene, CDR1 is SGHTA and CDR2 is FQGNSA. Taken from cysteine to phenylalanine, the CDR3 has 14 residues. The DNA shown is the 42-base CDR3, in frame from base 1. Concerning this clonotype itself: The antigen it recognizes is unknown. A read error may produce the germline difference seen at one junction end.

Overall study outcomes, separate from this receptor: In both this cohort and an independent cohort of some 370 donors, the cumulative frequency of public TCR beta family members distinguished carriers of CMV infection plus the relevant HLA type. The ex vivo response was dominated by HLA-C-restricted CMV-specific TCR beta clonotypes, and the single most frequent clonotype in two of eight donors was supplied by these HLA-C-restricted clonotypes.

The source was CD8+ T cells from cultured PBMCs, collected from culture after CMV antigen stimulation. The rearrangement combines TRBV7-2 with TRBJ2-1; the best D guess is TRBD2, with 6 bases matching. This receptor was taken from a human donor in good health (CMV status not recorded). Some clones in this sample may be carry-over from other donors' samples. The CDR3 here reads CACSSRPPGDEQFF. The DNA is as follows: TGTGCCTGCAGCTCCCGCCCACCGGGAGATGAGCAGTTCTTC.